The rows below give T cell receptor beta chains drawn from one sample of a study of OX40 agonist ivuxolimab in advanced cancers. Repertoires were generated with immunoSEQ multiplex PCR, while TCRdb's copy carries only in-frame clones and drops some. Of 60,000 to 75,000 clones listed, roughly 87% are singletons. The input for sequencing was CD4+ or CD8+ T cells sorted from blood, taken in a trial of the OX40 agonist ivuxolimab. These receptors were obtained from an adult with an advanced solid tumor such as melanoma, head and neck, liver or kidney cancer. Each CDR3 is given with its conserved first and last residue. A D gene is named only where the DNA matches it firmly. Part of the rows lack a size; the others show once, few, many or a class for expanded clones.

size: few
J: TRBJ2-7
V: TRBV7-2
D: .
DNA: TGTGCCAGCAGCTTAGCAAAAGGTTTACGGGAAATCTACGAGCAGTACTTC
CDR3: CASSLAKGLREIYEQYF

size: .
J: TRBJ2-2
V: TRBV28
D: .
DNA: TGTGCCAGCAGTGTCCCTCTTACTAGCGGTCAGGGGGACACCGGGGAGCTGTTTTTT
CDR3: CASSVPLTSGQGDTGELFF

size: .
J: TRBJ1-3
V: TRBV19
D: .
DNA: TGTGCCAGTAAGGGATACAGCGGAGGAAACACCATATATTTT
CDR3: CASKGYSGGNTIYF

size: .
J: TRBJ2-7
V: TRBV10-3
D: .
DNA: TGTGCCATCAGTGAGTCGAACGGGTTGGACGAGCAGTACTTC
CDR3: CAISESNGLDEQYF

size: .
J: TRBJ2-3
V: TRBV7-8
D: .
DNA: TGTGCCAGCAGCTTATCAGGGGAGGATACGCAGTATTTT
CDR3: CASSLSGEDTQYF

size: .
J: TRBJ2-2
V: TRBV19
D: .
DNA: TGTGCCAGTAGTATGCAGGCCGGGGAGCTGTTTTTT
CDR3: CASSMQAGELFF

size: .
J: TRBJ2-7
V: TRBV6-5
D: .
DNA: TGTGCAACCAGCCGCGAGCAGACCTACGAGCAGTACTTC
CDR3: CATSREQTYEQYF

size: .
J: TRBJ2-5
V: TRBV19
D: TRBD1
DNA: TGTGCCAGTAGTATGGGGACAGGGAGTTGGAGGTACCAAGAGACCCAGTACTTC
CDR3: CASSMGTGSWRYQETQYF

size: .
J: TRBJ2-3
V: TRBV2
D: .
DNA: TGTGCCAGCAGTGATGGACAGTTCGATACGCAGTATTTT
CDR3: CASSDGQFDTQYF

size: .
J: TRBJ1-2
V: TRBV30
D: .
DNA: TGTGCCTGGAGTGTGAGCTGGAACTACACCTTC
CDR3: CAWSVSWNYTF

size: .
J: TRBJ2-1
V: TRBV27
D: TRBD2
DNA: TGTGCCAGCAGCACAAGACTAGCGGGAGACAATGAGCAGTTCTTC
CDR3: CASSTRLAGDNEQFF

size: .
J: TRBJ1-4
V: TRBV19
D: TRBD1
DNA: TGTGCCAGTAACCGAGGGGGCGTAGGTGAAAAACTGTTTTTT
CDR3: CASNRGGVGEKLFF

size: .
J: TRBJ2-7
V: TRBV28
D: .
DNA: TGTGCCAGCAGTATCCGAGGGGGAGCAAGGTACGAGCAGTACTTC
CDR3: CASSIRGGARYEQYF

size: .
J: TRBJ2-1
V: TRBV20-1
D: TRBD2
DNA: TGCAGTGGACTAGCTAATGAGCAGTTCTTC
CDR3: CSGLANEQFF

size: .
J: TRBJ1-1
V: TRBV6-6
D: TRBD1
DNA: TGTGCCAGCAGCTATAGGGACAGCAACACTGAAGCTTTCTTT
CDR3: CASSYRDSNTEAFF

size: .
J: TRBJ2-7
V: TRBV5-1
D: TRBD2
DNA: TGCGCCAGCAGCTTCCTAGCGGGAGGTGAGCAGTACTTC
CDR3: CASSFLAGGEQYF

size: .
J: TRBJ1-6
V: TRBV2
D: TRBD1
DNA: TGTGCCAGCAGCTCGGACAGGGCATCCCCCCTCCACTTT
CDR3: CASSSDRASPLHF

size: .
J: TRBJ1-1
V: TRBV4-2
D: .
DNA: TGTGCCAGCAGTTCGTTTCGCGGGGTCAAGAACACTGAAGCTTTCTTT
CDR3: CASSSFRGVKNTEAFF

size: .
J: TRBJ1-1
V: TRBV9
D: .
DNA: TGTGCCAGCAGCGCTCGATCGAACACTGAAGCTTTCTTT
CDR3: CASSARSNTEAFF

size: .
J: TRBJ1-6
V: TRBV19
D: .
DNA: TGTGCCAGTAGTACGGCCCGAATCTCACCCCTCCACTTT
CDR3: CASSTARISPLHF

size: .
J: TRBJ2-2
V: TRBV5-1
D: .
DNA: TGCGCCAGCAGCTTGGATGCCGGAGACACCGGGGAGCTGTTTTTT
CDR3: CASSLDAGDTGELFF

size: .
J: TRBJ1-1
V: TRBV2
D: .
DNA: TGTGCCAGCGGTTCAGAGGGAGCCACTGAAGCTTTCTTT
CDR3: CASGSEGATEAFF

size: once
J: TRBJ1-1
V: TRBV6-1
D: .
DNA: TGTGCCAGCAGTTCACAGGGCCGGGTCACTGAAGCTTTCTTT
CDR3: CASSSQGRVTEAFF

size: .
J: TRBJ2-5
V: TRBV7-2
D: .
DNA: TGTGCCAGCAGCTTAGGGGCCGGGGAGACCCAGTACTTC
CDR3: CASSLGAGETQYF

size: few
J: TRBJ1-2
V: TRBV29-1
D: .
DNA: TGCAGCGTTGACGGCGGCTACACCTTC
CDR3: CSVDGGYTF

size: once
J: TRBJ1-5
V: TRBV5-5
D: .
DNA: TGTGCCAGCAGCCAGTTGTGGGATCAGCCCCAGCATTTT
CDR3: CASSQLWDQPQHF

size: once
J: TRBJ1-4
V: TRBV28
D: TRBD1
DNA: TGTGCCAGCAGCAGCAGGGGGTATAATGAAAAACTGTTTTTT
CDR3: CASSSRGYNEKLFF

size: .
J: TRBJ1-2
V: TRBV18
D: .
DNA: TGTGCCAGCTCACCCTTGGCCCGGACTGAAGCTAACTATGGCTACACCTTC
CDR3: CASSPLARTEANYGYTF

size: .
J: TRBJ1-3
V: TRBV2
D: TRBD1
DNA: TGTGCCAGCAGTTCGACAGGGGTCTCTGGAAACACCATATATTTT
CDR3: CASSSTGVSGNTIYF

size: .
J: TRBJ1-2
V: TRBV6-5
D: .
DNA: TGTGCCAGCAGTCTTGGGCCCGTCTATGGCTACACCTTC
CDR3: CASSLGPVYGYTF

size: .
J: TRBJ2-7
V: TRBV7-9
D: .
DNA: TGTGCCAGCAGCTTATCGACTTGGACCATCTCCGAGCAGTACTTC
CDR3: CASSLSTWTISEQYF

size: .
J: TRBJ1-5
V: TRBV2
D: .
DNA: TGTGCCAGCAGGGGAGGGGTCGGCGATCAGCCCCAGCATTTT
CDR3: CASRGGVGDQPQHF

size: .
J: TRBJ2-3
V: TRBV4-2
D: .
DNA: TGTGCCAGCAGCCAAGATTTAGGGCGGTCAGATACGCAGTATTTT
CDR3: CASSQDLGRSDTQYF

size: .
J: TRBJ2-7
V: TRBV27
D: .
DNA: TGTGCCAGCAGTCCCTTGGGGGGGGCGGGAAACGAGCAGTACTTC
CDR3: CASSPLGGAGNEQYF

size: .
J: TRBJ1-4
V: TRBV10-3
D: .
DNA: TGTACCATCAGCCTAGGGTCGGGAAAACTGTTTTTT
CDR3: CTISLGSGKLFF

size: .
J: TRBJ2-1
V: TRBV6-5
D: .
DNA: TGTGCCACCACCCCCAGCGACAATTACAATGAGCAGTTCTTC
CDR3: CATTPSDNYNEQFF

size: .
J: TRBJ2-1
V: TRBV28
D: TRBD2
DNA: TGTGCCAGCAGTTTATACTTCGGGTTTGGGACTAGCGGGAACAATGAGCAGTTCTTC
CDR3: CASSLYFGFGTSGNNEQFF

size: .
J: TRBJ1-5
V: TRBV7-8
D: .
DNA: TGTGCCAGCAGCTGGGACATTATCGGCAATCAGCCCCAGCATTTT
CDR3: CASSWDIIGNQPQHF

size: .
J: TRBJ2-2
V: TRBV9
D: .
DNA: TGTGCCAGCAGCGTAGTTCTTCACACCGGGGAGCTGTTTTTT
CDR3: CASSVVLHTGELFF

size: .
J: TRBJ1-5
V: TRBV28
D: TRBD1
DNA: TGTGCCAGCAGTTCAGGAACAGGGGGCGGTCAGCCCCAGCATTTT
CDR3: CASSSGTGGGQPQHF

size: .
J: TRBJ1-1
V: TRBV6-1
D: .
DNA: TGTGCCAGCATTCCGTTCAACATGAACACTGAAGCTTTCTTT
CDR3: CASIPFNMNTEAFF

size: .
J: TRBJ1-5
V: TRBV14
D: .
DNA: TGTGCCAGCAGCCATAAGCCCGGCCCCCAGCATTTT
CDR3: CASSHKPGPQHF

size: .
J: TRBJ2-7
V: TRBV18
D: TRBD2
DNA: TGTGCCAGCTCAGTGACTAGCGGGACTTCCTACGAGCAGTACTTC
CDR3: CASSVTSGTSYEQYF

size: .
J: TRBJ2-1
V: TRBV2
D: TRBD2
DNA: TGTGCCAGCAGCCCCGGGACTAGCGGGGCTCTTAATGAGCAGTTCTTC
CDR3: CASSPGTSGALNEQFF

size: .
J: TRBJ2-7
V: TRBV7-8
D: .
DNA: TGTGCCAGCAGCTTAGCAGGGGAATCCTACGAGCAGTACTTC
CDR3: CASSLAGESYEQYF

size: .
J: TRBJ1-1
V: TRBV4-2
D: TRBD1
DNA: TGTGCCAGCAGCCTAGACAGGGTCAGCACTGAAGCTTTCTTT
CDR3: CASSLDRVSTEAFF

size: .
J: TRBJ2-7
V: TRBV29-1
D: .
DNA: TGCAGCGTTGTCGGCAGGCTCACCTACGAGCAGTACTTC
CDR3: CSVVGRLTYEQYF

size: .
J: TRBJ2-1
V: TRBV11-3
D: .
DNA: TGTGCCAGCAGCGAGACAGGTTTAATCGGTGAGCAGTTCTTC
CDR3: CASSETGLIGEQFF

size: .
J: TRBJ2-7
V: TRBV7-2
D: .
DNA: TGTGCCAGCAGAGGTGCCTACGAGCAGTACTTC
CDR3: CASRGAYEQYF

size: .
J: TRBJ2-2
V: TRBV7-2
D: TRBD1
DNA: TGTGCCAGCAGCTTAGAGACAGGGGTATCGAACACCGGGGAGCTGTTTTTT
CDR3: CASSLETGVSNTGELFF

size: .
J: TRBJ2-7
V: TRBV6-5
D: .
DNA: TGTGCCAGCAGCCGAAGCGGAGGAATCTACTCGGAGCAGTACTTC
CDR3: CASSRSGGIYSEQYF

size: .
J: TRBJ1-5
V: TRBV30
D: .
DNA: TGTGCCTGGAGTGGGACAATAGGAAATCAGCCCCAGCATTTT
CDR3: CAWSGTIGNQPQHF

size: once
J: TRBJ1-3
V: TRBV6-5
D: .
DNA: TGTGCCAGCAGTTACTCGAACGGGGAGACTGGAAACACCATATATTTT
CDR3: CASSYSNGETGNTIYF

size: .
J: TRBJ2-1
V: TRBV6-5
D: .
DNA: TGTGCCAGCAGTTATGTTCTAGGCTCCTACAATGAGCAGTTCTTC
CDR3: CASSYVLGSYNEQFF

size: .
J: TRBJ1-4
V: TRBV30
D: .
DNA: TGTGCCTGGAGTGTACGGGATCTCCTACCCAAAAAACTGTTTTTT
CDR3: CAWSVRDLLPKKLFF

size: .
J: TRBJ1-2
V: TRBV7-3
D: .
DNA: TGTGCCAGCAGCTTAACGCCGGAGGGAAGCTCCTATGGCTACACCTTC
CDR3: CASSLTPEGSSYGYTF

size: .
J: TRBJ1-1
V: TRBV27
D: .
DNA: TGTGCCAGCAGTTTATCGGGGGTGGTTGGTACTGAAGCTTTCTTT
CDR3: CASSLSGVVGTEAFF

size: once
J: TRBJ1-4
V: TRBV15
D: .
DNA: TGTGCCACCAGCAGAGATCCGAATCGCTACGGGGAAAAACTGTTTTTT
CDR3: CATSRDPNRYGEKLFF

size: .
J: TRBJ2-5
V: TRBV2
D: TRBD1
DNA: TGTGCCAGCAGCTTACAGGGGGCGGGCAAGACCCAGTACTTC
CDR3: CASSLQGAGKTQYF

size: once
J: TRBJ2-3
V: TRBV29-1
D: TRBD2
DNA: TGCAGCGTTGAAGTAGGGACTAGCGGCGCAGATACGCAGTATTTT
CDR3: CSVEVGTSGADTQYF